This T cell receptor (beta chain) was captured by sequencing in a study of beta chain features in type 1 diabetes. Cell sorting via CD45RO/CCR7/CD25/CD127/CD95/CD27 was performed to obtain CD4+ naive, central memory, regulatory and stem cell-like memory cells. Trimming took 0 bases from V and 9 from J; bases not matched to a gene: 10. The CDR3 has 16 residues. CDR1 and CDR2 (germline): SGHAT, FQNNGV. On this clone itself: No antigen is known for it.

Regarding the study as a whole: Patients with type 1 diabetes showed fewer VDJ junction insertions and more deletions.

Reverse transcribing all isolated RNA meant expressed TCRB transcripts were sequenced. Assay used: immunoSEQ multiplex PCR; TCRdb lists only in-frame clones, some missing. The sample yields 200,000 to 250,000 clones, around 14% seen once. The source is a woman aged 40 to 55 in good health. The sample comprised naive CD4+ T cells from blood. This rearrangement joins TRBV11-2 to TRBJ2-1; 8 nucleotides align to TRBD2. The CDR3, as DNA: TGTGCCAGCAGCTTAGATGGGGCGGGGGGTTTTCGTGAGCAGTTCTTC. Translation gives CASSLDGAGGFREQFF.